Below, one TCR beta chain is given with its context. Its specificity is unknown. TCRdb reanalysed the reads using MiXCR and keeps one entry per CDR3 protein. The sample has hundreds of thousands of distinct CDR3 sequences, less than 35% seen once. This sample was included in a study of T cell repertoires in cytomegalovirus infection. About the study: Selection of CMV epitopes for the study included recently identified HLA-C-restricted and well-studied HLA-B-restricted ones. CMV infection and matching HLA type were both indicated by public TCR beta signatures.

The CDR3 is 17 residues long. The germline V gene encodes CDR1 SGHVS and CDR2 FQNEAQ. V lost 1 base and J lost 0, with 10 bases in between. General study points: Pooled public TCR beta family frequency picked out CMV carriers with the relevant HLA. Predominance within the ex vivo response was attributable to HLA-C-restricted CMV-specific TCR beta clonotypes.

The chain employs TRBV7-8 and TRBJ1-6; perhaps TRBD1 as D (5 bases). The source material was cultured CD8+ T cells from PBMCs, sampled from culture after CMV antigen stimulation. This TCR was recovered from a human donor in good health (CMV status not recorded). Some clones in this sample may be carry-over from other donors' samples. CDR3 amino acids: CASSLGGTSSYNSPLHF. As DNA, the CDR3 is TGTGCCAGCAGCTTAGGAGGGACCAGCTCCTATAATTCACCCCTCCACTTT.